The clone carrying this T cell receptor (beta chain) was found many times. Germline V CDR1 and CDR2: SEHNR, FQNEAQ (reference sequence). The V segment lost 11 bases and the J segment 1 base; nucleotides outside the gene matches: 15. This CDR3 region has 16 residues. The data originate from a study of early T cells in non-severe SARS-CoV-2 infection. Unique molecular identifier tags were affixed to discrete cDNA molecules. TCRdb passed the 5' RACE reads through MiXCR, listing each CDR3 protein once. Of tens of thousands of distinct CDR3 sequences in the sample, 14% were seen once. The chain recombines TRBV7-9 with TRBJ1-1, with TRBD1 matching 8 bases. The clonotype comes from an adult who was a healthcare worker with PCR-confirmed SARS-CoV-2 infection or an uninfected control (not recorded which). The sample was whole blood. CDR3 nucleotides: TGTGCCGTTAAACAGGGGGATGAAGTTGGGAACACTGAAGCTTTCTTT. It translates to CAVKQGDEVGNTEAFF. Full variable domain (remainder filled in from reference TRBV7-9 and TRBJ1-1): DTGVSQNPRHKITKRGQNVTFRCDPISEHNRLYWYRQTLGQGPEFLTYFQNEAQLEKSRLLSDRFSAERPKGSFSTLEIQRTEQGDSAMYLCAVKQGDEVGNTEAFFGQGTRLTVV.